This T cell receptor (beta chain) was sequenced during a study of T cells in Graves' hyperthyroidism and ophthalmopathy. The TCR beta CDR3 regions underwent amplification using RNA transcripts as the source. The HTBI primer set drove a first-round RT-PCR of the TCR CDR3. TCRdb passed the multiplex PCR reads through MiXCR, listing each CDR3 protein once. The sample records about 590,000 distinct CDR3 sequences, around a sixth being singletons. This clonotype turned up a few times. Sample: blood. The sequence derives from a woman aged 25 to 39 with Graves' hyperthyroidism.

The CDR3 DNA follows: TGTGCCAGCAGCTCAGGGATGAGCGGGAGGGCCTACGAGCAGTACTTC. Its protein product is CASSSGMSGRAYEQYF. The chain carries TRBV11-2 and TRBJ2-7; the match to TRBD2 covers 10 bases. J was trimmed by 2 bases and V by 4 bases; bases with no gene match: 8. Germline V gives CDR1 SGHAT, CDR2 FQNNGV. This CDR3 region has 16 residues.